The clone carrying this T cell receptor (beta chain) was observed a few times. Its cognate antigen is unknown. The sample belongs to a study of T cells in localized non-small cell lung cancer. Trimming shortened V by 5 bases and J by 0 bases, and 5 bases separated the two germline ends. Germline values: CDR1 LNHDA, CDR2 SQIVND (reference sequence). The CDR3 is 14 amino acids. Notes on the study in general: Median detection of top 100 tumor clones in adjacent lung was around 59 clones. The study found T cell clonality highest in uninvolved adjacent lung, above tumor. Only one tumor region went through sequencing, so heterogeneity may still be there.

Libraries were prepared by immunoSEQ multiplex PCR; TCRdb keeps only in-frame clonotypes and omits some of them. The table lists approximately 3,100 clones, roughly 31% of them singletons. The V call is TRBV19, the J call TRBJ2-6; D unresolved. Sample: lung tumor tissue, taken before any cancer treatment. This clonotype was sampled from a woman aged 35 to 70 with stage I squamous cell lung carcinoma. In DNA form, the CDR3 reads TGTGCCAGTAGTGCCGGCTCTGGGGCCAACGTCCTGACTTTC. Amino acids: CASSAGSGANVLTF.